This entry features one T cell receptor beta chain sequence. No antigen is known for it. Treatment: roughly ten-day PBMC culture with coronavirus spike peptide pools or control peptides (ViraFEST assay). V was pared by 4 bases and J by 5 bases, with 10 bases of the junction left unmatched. There are 16 residues in the CDR3. Germline CDR1 is LNHDA and CDR2 is SQIVND (reference sequence). The data originate from a study of vaccination and CD4 T cells after COVID-19. About the research overall: Six males and four females, two of them Hispanic, were enrolled as convalescents.

The Oncomine TCR Beta short-read assay generated sequence data from the DNA of cultured CD4+ T cells. Each CDR3 protein gets one entry after TCRdb re-called the PCR reads with MiXCR. The data hold some 14,000 distinct CDR3 sequences, with less than 65% observed a single time. Study-level points and caveats: Looking at convalescent patients, a median about 86% of reactive clones were present only post-vaccination. The analysis of convalescent patients involved relatively few individuals and lacked early post-infection timepoints.

The chain carries TRBV19 and TRBJ1-5; 8 bases align to TRBD1. The source was CD4+ T cells from blood, cultured in vitro, collected before SARS-CoV-2 vaccination. The sequence was obtained from a human donor who had recovered from COVID-19. The CDR3: CASSTRRDRPDQPQHF. The CDR3 DNA reads TGTGCCAGTAGTACCCGTCGGGACAGGCCTGATCAGCCCCAGCATTTT.